Reported below is one T cell receptor beta chain. Its target is unknown. The source of the sample is a study of Ad26.COV2.S vaccination and SARS-CoV-2 variants. Study-wide results and caveats: Responses of T cells in total may have been underestimated by the TCR breadth and depth analyses.

The CDR3 spans 15 residues. The ends lost 1 base at V and 4 bases at J; junction bases unmatched: 4. Germline CDR1 reads SEHNR; CDR2 reads FQNEAQ (reference sequence). Treatment indicated: 15 to 20 received Ad26.COV2.S at low or high dose, single or two shots; roughly five received placebo; per-sample allocation not given. Specimens were obtained on day 63 following the first vaccine or placebo injection. Recruitment in Boston yielded a donor of adult age, 18-55 years. The method was immunoSEQ multiplex PCR; TCRdb's version includes in-frame clones alone and lacks a portion of them. Of 500,000 or so clones in the sample, around nine tenths were seen once.

This TCR came from a person between 18 and 60 years old who received the Ad26.COV2.S COVID-19 vaccine or a placebo. The rearrangement uses TRBV7-9 and TRBJ2-3; 8 bases map to TRBD2. Sequences were derived from peripheral blood, sampled in a trial of Ad26.COV2.S vaccine versus placebo. The CDR3 here is CASSLGSGSADTQYF. Written as DNA, the CDR3 is TGTGCCAGCAGCTTAGGAAGCGGGAGCGCAGATACGCAGTATTTT.